One sample yielded the 12 T cell receptor beta chains listed below, sequenced in a study of blood T cell repertoires in COVID-19. Profiled with immunoSEQ multiplex PCR; TCRdb holds only in-frame clones, not every one. This sample yields under 200,000 clones, of which 65% to 90% are seen a single time; about 8.2% belongs to the top ten. Sequenced material: peripheral blood. All receptors derive from a man aged 60 to 69 with acute or convalescent COVID-19.

V and J are TRBV28 and TRBJ2-7, with 7 bases that match TRBD1. The CDR3 runs 12 residues. Germline V gives CDR1 MDHEN, CDR2 SYDVKM. V shed 5 bases and J 3 bases; nucleotides not matched to a gene: 1. CDR3 sequence reads: CASSAGGYEQYF. CDR3 coding DNA: TGTGCCAGCAGTGCAGGGGGCTACGAGCAGTACTTC.

This clone appeared a few times. The chain joins TRBV19 to TRBJ1-5, with a possible D match to TRBD1 (5 bases). The length of the CDR3 is 15 residues. The germline V gene encodes CDR1 LNHDA and CDR2 SQIVND (reference sequence). Trimming removed 5 bases at V and 0 bases at J, with 11 bases between. CDR3 sequence: CASSPTDHSNQPQHF. The CDR3 bases are TGTGCCAGTAGTCCGACAGACCATAGCAATCAGCCCCAGCATTTT.

In its sample, this clone was seen once. The chain combines TRBV7-8 with TRBJ2-1; 14 nucleotides agree with TRBD2. The CDR3 spans 17 residues. V was clipped by 4 bases and J by 7 bases; unmatched bases: 9. From germline, CDR1 is SGHVS and CDR2 FQNEAQ. The CDR3 here is CASSSRGTSGSRNEQFF. CDR3 sequence (DNA): TGTGCCAGCAGCTCCCGAGGGACTAGCGGGAGTCGGAATGAGCAGTTCTTC.

The chain carries TRBV7-3 and TRBJ2-1; TRBD1 agrees at 9 bases. Losses at the gene ends were 2 bases for V and 6 bases for J; bases not matched to a gene: 8. This CDR3 has 16 residues. The germline CDR1 and CDR2 sequences are SGHTA and FQGTGA. CDR3 residues: CASSLLGQGNSNEQFF. The CDR3 bases are TGTGCCAGCAGCTTACTGGGACAGGGAAACTCCAATGAGCAGTTCTTC.

The chain employs TRBV18 and TRBJ2-3; TRBD1 matches at 7 bases. This CDR3 is 14 amino acids long. The V segment lost 4 bases and the J segment 6 bases; nucleotides outside the gene matches: 7. CDR1 is KGHSH and CDR2 is LQKENI in the germline V gene. The CDR3 protein is CASSQRTGLDTQYF. CDR3 coding DNA: TGTGCCAGCTCACAGCGGACAGGATTGGATACGCAGTATTTT.

This chain links TRBV19 with TRBJ1-2; TRBD1 matches 7 bases. The CDR3 consists of 15 residues. J gave up 2 bases and V 5 bases, and 8 bases lay outside the gene matches. Germline V CDR1 and CDR2: LNHDA, SQIVND (reference sequence). CDR3 region: CASSRSPGGNYGYTF. CDR3 bases: TGTGCCAGTAGTCGCAGTCCAGGGGGAAACTATGGCTACACCTTC.

V usage is TRBV28 and J usage is TRBJ2-7, with D maybe TRBD2 (5 bases). The V end lost 7 bases, the J end lost 2 bases, and 9 bases lay between the germline ends. The CDR3 sequence is 12 residues long. Germline CDR1 and CDR2: MDHEN and SYDVKM. The CDR3 reads CASTTGTYEQYF. DNA of the CDR3: TGTGCCAGCACCACCGGGACCTACGAGCAGTACTTC.

The rearrangement uses TRBV14 and TRBJ2-2; 8 bases match TRBD2. V lost 2 bases to trimming and J lost 4 bases; unmatched junction nucleotides: 6. The CDR3 totals 16 residues. In germline, CDR1 is SGHDN, CDR2 FVKESK. In nucleotides, the CDR3 is TGTGCCAGCAGCCAACTACCGGGAGGGCCCACCGGGGAGCTGTTTTTT. It codes for CASSQLPGGPTGELFF. The entire variable domain, with the rest obtained from reference TRBV14 and TRBJ2-2, is as follows: EAGVTQFPSHSVIEKGQTVTLRCDPISGHDNLYWYRRVMGKEIKFLLHFVKESKQDESGMPNNRFLAERTGGTYSTLKVQPAELEDSGVYFCASSQLPGGPTGELFFGEGSRLTVL.

V and J are TRBV5-8 and TRBJ1-3; possible D gene TRBD1, 6 bases. The CDR3 contains 14 residues. The V end was cut by 5 bases, the J end by 1 base, with 10 bases between. The V gene's germline CDR1 is SGHTS and CDR2 YDEGEE. The CDR3 sequence: CASRRTDSGNTIYF. CDR3 sequence (DNA): TGTGCCAGCAGACGGACAGATTCTGGAAACACCATATATTTT. The full variable domain, with the rest looked up from reference TRBV5-8 and TRBJ1-3, is EAGVTQSPTHLIKTRGQQATLRCSPISGHTSVYWYQQALGLGLQFLLWYDEGEERNRGNFPPRFSGRQFPNYSSELNVNALELEDSALYLCASRRTDSGNTIYFGEGSWLTVV.

This chain uses TRBV28 with TRBJ1-1, with D uncertain. The CDR3 spans 15 residues. From germline, CDR1 is MDHEN and CDR2 SYDVKM. V was trimmed by 2 bases and J by 4 bases, leaving 14 bases between them. CDR3 sequence: CASSLAGARGTEAFF. CDR3 in DNA: TGTGCCAGCAGTTTAGCCGGAGCGAGAGGCACTGAAGCTTTCTTT.

This sequence joins TRBV7-3 and TRBJ1-1; TRBD1 matches at 12 bases. The J segment lost 6 bases and the V segment lost 8 bases, leaving 7 bases of the junction unmatched. The CDR3 runs to 14 residues. Germline loops: CDR1 SGHTA, CDR2 FQGTGA. Here the CDR3 DNA reads TGTGCCAGCTCAATCGGGACAGGGGGCTCTGAAGCTTTCTTT. Translation: CASSIGTGGSEAFF.

V gene TRBV7-3 combines with J gene TRBJ1-5; tentatively, D is TRBD1 (5 bases). The germline V and J ends were trimmed by 6 bases and 0 bases, with 15 bases remaining between them. Germline V gene sequence: CDR1 SGHTA, CDR2 FQGTGA. This CDR3 has 16 residues. CDR3 protein: CASRAEDTYSNQPQHF. CDR3 sequence (DNA): TGTGCCAGCAGAGCTGAGGACACTTATAGCAATCAGCCCCAGCATTTT.